These 10 T cell receptor beta chains were all obtained from the same sample, sequenced in a study of T cells after yellow fever vaccination. TCRdb re-called the 5' RACE reads with MiXCR, one entry per CDR3 protein. The profile shows 200,000 to 250,000 distinct CDR3 sequences, approximately 3.2% of them singletons. This specimen was CD4+ T cells sorted from PBMCs, taken 10 days after the yellow fever booster vaccination. The origin of the receptors is a man younger than 35 who received the YFV17D yellow fever vaccine.

This clonotype was seen at least ten times. The chain couples TRBV12-3 or TRBV12-4 to TRBJ2-3; 8 bases line up with TRBD1. V shed 7 bases, J shed 0 bases, and the junction held 6 bases outside the gene matches. This CDR3 has 15 amino acids. The CDR3 region has the DNA TGTGCCAGCACCCTTACAGGGGGAAGCACAGATACGCAGTATTTT. It is translated as CASTLTGGSTDTQYF.

This clonotype was observed at least ten times. This rearrangement joins TRBV4-3 to TRBJ2-2; the D is unclear. Trimming shortened V by 1 base and J by 9 bases, and 9 bases separated the two germline ends. Germline-derived CDR1 and CDR2 are LGHNA and YSLEER. The CDR3 totals 13 residues. The CDR3 DNA sequence: TGCGCCAGCAGCCAAGGCCCGGACCGGGAGCTGTTTTTT. Translated: CASSQGPDRELFF.

This clonotype was seen a few times. This sequence joins TRBV7-2 and TRBJ1-1; D call uncertain. Germline assignment: CDR1 SGHTA and CDR2 FQGNSA. Between the trimmed V and J ends, which lost 4 bases and 4 bases, there was a span of 10 bases. This CDR3 has 13 amino acids. CDR3 coding DNA: TGTGCCAGCAGCTCATCCGCCGGCACTGAAGCTTTCTTT. This codes for CASSSSAGTEAFF.

This clonotype was seen a handful of times. The chain combines TRBV5-1 with TRBJ2-7; the D gene is possibly TRBD2 (6 bases). Germline CDR1 reads SGHRS; CDR2 reads YFSETQ. Trimming took 4 bases from V and 0 from J, leaving 14 bases between them. This CDR3 is built from 15 residues. The CDR3 region has the DNA TGCGCCAGCAGCCCGGGACTCCTAAACTCCTACGAGCAGTACGTC. Encoded protein: CASSPGLLNSYEQYV.

V is TRBV12-3 or TRBV12-4 and J is TRBJ2-5, with D perhaps TRBD1 or TRBD2 (5 bases each). Trimming took 3 bases from V and 2 from J, leaving 7 bases between them. The CDR3 length is 13 residues. The CDR3 DNA follows: TGTGCCAGCAGTTTGGGGGAGCAAGAGACCCAGTACTTC. Translation: CASSLGEQETQYF.

A few counts support this clonotype. The chain couples TRBV29-1 to TRBJ2-7, with 9 bases fitting TRBD1. The CDR3 extends over 14 amino acids. Unmatched junction bases numbered 2, after V lost 0 bases and J lost 2 bases. Germline CDR1 SQVTM, CDR2 ANQGSEA. The CDR3 DNA sequence: TGCAGCGTTGAAGATCACAGGGGGCCCTACGAGCAGTACTTC. Translation gives CSVEDHRGPYEQYF.

This clonotype was detected many times. The chain joins TRBV7-2 to TRBJ1-2, with no clear D. The CDR3 length is 12 residues. CDR1 is SGHTA, CDR2 FQGNSA, per germline. The V gene lost 2 bases and the J gene lost 8 bases, with 9 bases spanning the gap. DNA of the CDR3: TGTGCCAGCAGCTTACTTCCTTGGGGCTACACCTTC. Translating gives CASSLLPWGYTF.

In its sample, this clonotype was seen many times. This rearrangement joins TRBV24-1 to TRBJ1-2, with TRBD1 as a possible D gene (6 bases). Germline V CDR1 and CDR2: KGHDR, SFDVKD. Deletions cut 9 bases from V and 4 bases from J, with 11 bases between. The length of the CDR3 is 12 residues. The CDR3 bases are TGTGCCACCGCAGAGGACAGCTATGGCTACACCTTC. Its protein product is CATAEDSYGYTF.

This clonotype was observed at least ten times. V and J are TRBV6-2 or TRBV6-3 and TRBJ1-2; the D gene is possibly TRBD1 (5 bases). V shed 7 bases and J shed 4 bases, with 22 bases lying between them. Germline CDR1 and CDR2: MNHEY and SVGEGT. The CDR3 loop spans 16 amino acids. The CDR3 nucleotides read TGTGCCAGCATTTCTGCACCGGGGCTAAGCTCCTATGGCTACACCTTC. Translated: CASISAPGLSSYGYTF.

At least ten counts were recorded for this clonotype. In DNA, the CDR3 is TGCAGCGTGGGGACAGAGACCCAGTACTTC. Translating it yields CSVGTETQYF. This sequence joins TRBV29-1 and TRBJ2-5, with D perhaps given as TRBD1 or TRBD2 (5 bases each). Germline CDR1 SQVTM, CDR2 ANQGSEA. V was cut by 6 bases and J by 4 bases, with 6 bases left in between. This CDR3 spans 10 amino acids.